These 29 T cell receptor beta chains were all obtained from the same sample, sequenced in a study of post-analysis software for immune sequencing data. These receptors are not linked to any known antigen. Study-wide results and caveats: Comparison of patients with controls showed roughly five TRBV segments more frequent in patients, TRBV5-6, TRBV5-1 and TRBV20-1 among them.

Sequencing libraries made from TCR beta cDNA carried unique molecular identifiers. In TCRdb, the PCR reads were re-called with MiXCR into one record per CDR3 protein. The table includes some 690,000 distinct CDR3 sequences, around 60% detected once. Specimen: blood. The origin of the receptors is a girl aged 2 to 9 with multiple sclerosis.

The V call is TRBV11-1, the J call TRBJ2-5; the D gene is possibly TRBD1 (5 bases). This CDR3 comprises 14 residues. Deletions cut 4 bases from V and 5 bases from J, with 14 bases between. Per germline, CDR1 SGHAT and CDR2 FQDESV (reference sequence). CDR3 loop: CASSSGHLGETQYF. DNA for the CDR3: TGTGCCAGCAGCTCCGGACACCTCGGGGAGACCCAGTACTTC.

V usage is TRBV7-2 and J usage is TRBJ2-1; 11 bases align to TRBD2. The germline V gene has CDR1 SGHTA and CDR2 FQGNSA. After removal of 5 bases from V and 7 bases from J, the junction contained 10 bases not matched to a gene. The CDR3 has 16 amino acids. The CDR3 nucleotides read TGTGCCAGCAGCACCCTGACTAGCGGGGTTGGAAATGAGCAGTTCTTC. This sequence encodes CASSTLTSGVGNEQFF.

There are a few counts of this clonotype. The CDR3 loop reads CASSDGQGTDTQYF. The DNA of the CDR3 is TGTGCCAGCAGTGACGGACAGGGTACAGATACGCAGTATTTT. The J gene is TRBJ2-3, the V gene TRBV6-1; 8 bases line up with TRBD1. V lost 3 bases, J lost 3 bases, and 2 bases stayed unmatched. The CDR3 has 14 amino acids. The V gene's germline CDR1 is MNHNS and CDR2 SASEGT.

This chain connects TRBV12-3 or TRBV12-4 to TRBJ1-1; the D gene is possibly TRBD1 (5 bases). Trimming pared 6 bases from V and 2 bases from J, leaving 13 bases between. This CDR3 has 14 residues. The CDR3 loop reads CASRGNRLNTEAFF. CDR3 DNA: TGTGCCAGCAGAGGAAACAGGCTTAACACTGAAGCTTTCTTT.

The V call is TRBV9, the J call TRBJ2-7, with TRBD1 as a possible D gene (6 bases). The J call may be incorrect, as the DNA end agrees better with TRBJ2-5. The CDR3 runs to 13 residues. Germline values: CDR1 SGDLS, CDR2 YYNGEE. CDR3 in DNA: TGTGCCAGCAGCGGGGGGCCAGAAGAGACCCAGTACTTC. This codes for CASSGGPEETQYF.

This clonotype was seen more than once but under ten times. V gene TRBV2 combines with J gene TRBJ2-1, with a tentative D call TRBD1 (6 bases). V lost 7 bases and J 6 bases, leaving 16 bases between the germline ends. The CDR3 has 14 residues. Germline CDR1 is SNHLY and CDR2 is FYNNEI. Here the CDR3 DNA reads TGTGCCAGCAACCGGGACACGCTACCCAATGAGCAGTTCTTC. The encoded protein is CASNRDTLPNEQFF. Looking up the rest from reference TRBV2 and TRBJ2-1 gives the full variable domain: EPEVTQTPSHQVTQMGQEVILRCVPISNHLYFYWYRQILGQKVEFLVSFYNNEISEKSEIFDDQFSVERPDGSNFTLKIRSTKLEDSAMYFCASNRDTLPNEQFFGPGTRLTVL.

This clonotype was observed at least ten times. The junction differs from germline at one of its ends, possibly a read error. The chain employs TRBV5-1 and TRBJ2-5; D gene uncertain. The CDR3 has 13 amino acids. Germline CDR1 reads SGHRS; CDR2 reads YFSETQ. The chain's CDR3 is CASSLSSQETQYF. The CDR3 DNA sequence: TGTGCCAGCAGCTTGAGCAGCCAAGAGACCCAGTACTTC.

The rearrangement links TRBV9 to TRBJ2-5, with D maybe TRBD2 (6 bases). The ends were cut back, 2 bases at V and 3 bases at J, with 14 bases in the middle. CDR1 and CDR2 from the germline V gene are SGDLS and YYNGEE. The CDR3 contains 15 residues. The CDR3 DNA follows: TGTGCCAGCAGCGTGGACGGGGGATCAAAAGAGACCCAGTACTTC. Translated, it gives CASSVDGGSKETQYF.

For this clonotype: One end of the junction does not line up with germline, which may come from a read error. The CDR3 region is CVSSSTDTPGGYTF. The CDR3 nucleotides read TGTGTCAGCAGTTCCACGGATACCCCCGGGGGCTACACCTTC. V and J are TRBV6-2 or TRBV6-3 and TRBJ1-2; D unclear. CDR3 size: 14 residues. Germline V lookup: CDR1 MNHEY, CDR2 SVGEGT.

The V call is TRBV5-5, the J call TRBJ2-7; TRBD1 matches 7 bases. CDR3 length: 13 amino acids. With 2 bases clipped from V and 3 bases from J, the junction kept 2 bases outside the gene matches. From germline, CDR1 is SGHKS and CDR2 YYEKEE (reference sequence). The DNA of the CDR3 is TGTGCCAGCAGCTTTGGACAGGTCTACGAGCAGTACTTC. Residues: CASSFGQVYEQYF.

This chain links TRBV12-3 or TRBV12-4 with TRBJ2-1; weak D call: TRBD2 (5 bases). This CDR3 region has 15 residues. Between the trimmed V and J ends, which lost 6 bases and 2 bases, there was a span of 14 bases. CDR3 sequence (DNA): TGTGCCAGCAGGGGTAGCTCGGGGACCTACAATGAGCAGTTCTTC. It is translated as CASRGSSGTYNEQFF.

The rearrangement joins TRBV7-3 to TRBJ2-3, with 8 bases identical to TRBD2. V was clipped by 5 bases and J by 5 bases; unmatched bases: 6. Germline CDR1 and CDR2: SGHTA and FQGTGA. The CDR3 extends over 14 amino acids. This chain's CDR3 is CASSVRGGKDTQYF. The CDR3 DNA follows: TGTGCCAGCAGCGTCCGGGGGGGAAAAGATACGCAGTATTTT.

The rearrangement links TRBV5-4 to TRBJ2-1, with D perhaps matching TRBD2 (6 bases). The CDR3 runs 12 residues. With 4 bases removed from V and 10 bases from J, the gap between germline ends came to 12 bases. Germline V lookup: CDR1 SGHNT, CDR2 YYREEE (reference sequence). Here the CDR3 DNA reads TGTGCCAGCAGCGGGGACTGGAACGAGCAGTTCTTC. This sequence encodes CASSGDWNEQFF.

This rearrangement joins TRBV4-2 to TRBJ1-1; unclear D gene. The ends were cut back, 0 bases at V and 3 bases at J, with 8 bases in the middle. The CDR3 is 14 residues long. Looked up from germline, CDR1 is LGHNA and CDR2 is YNFKEQ. CDR3 amino acids: CASSQEVLDTEAFF. In nucleotides, the CDR3 is TGTGCCAGCAGCCAAGAGGTTTTAGACACTGAAGCTTTCTTT.

The chain employs TRBV20-1 and TRBJ2-7, with D maybe TRBD2 (6 bases). Germline V gene lookup returns CDR1 DFQATT and CDR2 SNEGSKA (reference sequence). CDR3 length equals 15 residues. Trimming took 5 bases from V and 3 from J, leaving 20 bases between them. Here the CDR3 reads CSAGPSFGGGYEQYF. DNA for the CDR3: TGCAGTGCTGGACCCTCCTTTGGGGGAGGCTACGAGCAGTACTTC.

This clonotype turned up a few times. This chain joins TRBV14 and TRBJ2-6; 8 bases are shared with TRBD1. Per germline, CDR1 SGHDN and CDR2 FVKESK. The CDR3 has 18 amino acids. Germline trimming cut 2 bases from V and 1 base from J; bases unmatched to any gene: 7. The CDR3 nucleotides are TGTGCCAGCAGCCAATTCGGGACAGGCATATCTGGGGCCAACGTCCTGACTTTC. It translates to CASSQFGTGISGANVLTF.

The chain carries TRBV3-1 and TRBJ2-5, with a tentative D call TRBD2 (6 bases). In germline, CDR1 is LGHDT, CDR2 YNNKEL (reference sequence). The germline V and J ends were trimmed by 1 base and 9 bases, with 9 bases remaining between them. The length of the CDR3 is 12 residues. The CDR3 protein is CASSQGGVAQYF. DNA for the CDR3: TGTGCCAGCAGCCAAGGCGGGGTAGCCCAGTACTTC.

Here the CDR3 DNA reads TGTGCCAGCAGCCAAGTGGCTAGCGGGAGATATACCGGGGAGCTGTTTTTT. Translation gives CASSQVASGRYTGELFF. The rearrangement links TRBV14 to TRBJ2-2, with 10 bases identical to TRBD2. Germline assignment: CDR1 SGHDN and CDR2 FVKESK. V lost 1 base and J lost 5; bases outside the gene matches: 7. The CDR3 spans 17 residues.

The V and J genes are TRBV20-1 and TRBJ2-1; D may match TRBD1 or TRBD2 (7 bases each). The CDR3 is 14 amino acids. CDR1 and CDR2 (germline): DFQATT, SNEGSKA (reference sequence). V dropped 6 bases and J dropped 3 bases, with 15 bases sitting between them. The CDR3 DNA is TGCAGTGCCAGCGGGGACAGAGACTACAATGAGCAGTTCTTC. It specifies CSASGDRDYNEQFF.

This sequence joins TRBV29-1 and TRBJ1-1; D gene uncertain. This CDR3 is built from 14 residues. Germline CDR1 SQVTM, CDR2 ANQGSEA. Between the trimmed V and J ends, which lost 4 bases and 3 bases, there was a span of 15 bases. CDR3 protein: CSVVPRIRDTEAFF. The CDR3, as DNA: TGCAGCGTTGTCCCTCGCATCAGAGACACTGAAGCTTTCTTT.

The chain carries TRBV18 and TRBJ2-1; 9 bases fit TRBD2. The CDR3 spans 18 residues. The trim removed 3 bases at V and 9 bases at J, leaving 18 bases unmatched. Germline loops: CDR1 KGHSH, CDR2 LQKENI. The CDR3 reads CASSPIPLAGGLRVEQFF. CDR3 bases: TGTGCCAGCTCACCTATCCCTCTTGCGGGGGGGCTCAGGGTTGAGCAGTTCTTC.

This clonotype has at least ten counts. The chain carries TRBV7-9 and TRBJ2-7; no clear D gene. The germline V gene encodes CDR1 SEHNR and CDR2 FQNEAQ (reference sequence). Trimming left V 6 bases short and J 0 bases short, with 3 bases between. The CDR3 extends over 11 amino acids. CDR3 bases: TGTGCCAGCAGTCTCTCCTACGAGCAGTACTTC. Protein product: CASSLSYEQYF.

The chain couples TRBV15 to TRBJ2-7, with 7 bases matching TRBD1. This CDR3 spans 13 amino acids. After removal of 5 bases from V and 1 base from J, the junction contained 2 bases not matched to a gene. Germline CDR1 is LNHNV and CDR2 is YYDKDF (reference sequence). The CDR3 sequence: CATSGTESYEQYF. CDR3 DNA: TGTGCCACCAGCGGGACAGAATCCTACGAGCAGTACTTC.

CDR3 coding DNA: TGCAGCGTTACCGTAGCGGGAGGGCCTTTAAACATTCAGTACTTC. Amino acid sequence: CSVTVAGGPLNIQYF. This chain connects TRBV29-1 to TRBJ2-4, with 11 bases matching TRBD2. J lost 6 bases, V lost 5 bases, and 9 bases had no gene match. The length of the CDR3 is 15 residues. Germline V gene sequence: CDR1 SQVTM, CDR2 ANQGSEA.

The table lists this clonotype with a few counts. The gene calls are TRBV11-2 and TRBJ2-5; no clear D. Trimming cost V 5 bases and J 3 bases, with 10 bases left between them. Looked up from germline, CDR1 is SGHAT and CDR2 is FQNNGV. This CDR3 is built from 13 residues. The chain's CDR3 is CASSLHYEETQYF. The CDR3 coding sequence is TGTGCCAGCAGCCTTCATTATGAAGAGACCCAGTACTTC. Drawing the rest from reference TRBV11-2 and TRBJ2-5, the complete variable domain is EAGVAQSPRYKIIEKRQSVAFWCNPISGHATLYWYQQILGQGPKLLIQFQNNGVVDDSQLPKDRFSAERLKGVDSTLKIQPAKLEDSAVYLCASSLHYEETQYFGPGTRLLVL.

The rearrangement links TRBV11-2 to TRBJ1-1; unclear D gene. The germline V gene has CDR1 SGHAT and CDR2 FQNNGV. This CDR3 is 14 amino acids long. V gave up 4 bases and J gave up 5 bases, with 14 bases separating them. The CDR3 DNA reads as TGTGCCAGCAGCTACGCCGGAGTCGTGACTGAAGCTTTCTTT. Amino acid sequence: CASSYAGVVTEAFF.

The genes are TRBV20-1 and TRBJ2-7; no firm D call. The V and J ends lost 3 bases and 0 bases respectively, with 6 bases between them. Germline lookup yields CDR1 DFQATT and CDR2 SNEGSKA (reference sequence). The CDR3 covers 12 residues. CDR3 nucleotides: TGCAGTGCTAGCGCAGGCTCCTACGAGCAGTACTTC. Translation: CSASAGSYEQYF.

The V call is TRBV2, the J call TRBJ1-2; D may be TRBD1 (6 bases). Germline values: CDR1 SNHLY, CDR2 FYNNEI. This CDR3 comprises 16 residues. V lost 8 bases to trimming and J lost 5 bases, with 24 bases between them. CDR3 amino acids: CASYKGGRMWWYGYTF. As DNA, the CDR3 is TGTGCCAGCTACAAAGGGGGGAGAATGTGGTGGTATGGCTACACCTTC. Based on the CDR3 plus reference TRBV2 and TRBJ1-2, the full variable domain is EPEVTQTPSHQVTQMGQEVILRCVPISNHLYFYWYRQILGQKVEFLVSFYNNEISEKSEIFDDQFSVERPDGSNFTLKIRSTKLEDSAMYFCASYKGGRMWWYGYTFGSGTRLTVV.

The chain recombines TRBV10-3 with TRBJ2-1, with 10 bases identical to TRBD2. This CDR3 region has 15 residues. Germline loops: CDR1 ENHRY, CDR2 SYGVKD. V lost 4 bases and J lost 6; bases outside the gene matches: 6. CDR3 coding DNA: TGTGCCATCAGTGGTACTAGCGGGGTTACCAATGAGCAGTTCTTC. Amino acids: CAISGTSGVTNEQFF.